This T cell receptor beta chain originates from a study of beta chain features in type 1 diabetes. Note on this clone: Its antigen is as yet unknown.

V lost 3 bases, J lost 5 bases, and 4 bases stayed unmatched. Germline V gene sequence: CDR1 KGHSH, CDR2 LQKENI. The CDR3 is 13 residues long. TCRB transcripts that were expressed got sequenced, as all of the isolated RNA had been reverse transcribed. Repertoires were generated with immunoSEQ multiplex PCR, while TCRdb's copy carries only in-frame clones and drops some. The sample consists of about 360,000 clones, about 12% of them appearing once. General study findings and limits: A pattern of fewer insertions and more deletions at VDJ junctions was seen in type 1 diabetes patients.

The chain is built from TRBV18 and TRBJ2-7; 7 nucleotides line up with TRBD1. Sequenced sample: naive CD4+ T cells from blood. The TCR was taken from a man aged 18 to 35 in good health. CDR3 nucleotides: TGTGCCAGCTCACCCACAGGGGTTCACGAGCAGTACTTC. Residues: CASSPTGVHEQYF.